This T cell receptor (beta chain) derives from a study of T cell responses to AZD1222 COVID-19 vaccine. Trimming took 7 bases from V and 0 from J; bases not matched to a gene: 12. The CDR3 covers 16 residues. Germline V CDR1 and CDR2: ENHRY, SYGVKD. TCRdb keeps only in-frame clones here, not all; method: immunoSEQ multiplex PCR. The sample includes some 160,000 clones, 85% to 95% seen only once; the top ten take approximately 4%. Of note for this clone: Its antigen is currently unknown.

Study-wide points: Nearly half of the spike-specific TCRs reportedly recognize variant regions that carry no mutations.

This chain uses TRBV10-3 with TRBJ2-7; 7 nucleotides line up with TRBD2. The sequences come from peripheral blood, collected on day 0 of AZD1222 vaccination. This TCR was recovered from an adult in good health. CDR3 in amino acids: CAINSAPGGYSYEQYF. In DNA, the CDR3 is TGTGCCATCAACTCCGCTCCGGGAGGATACTCCTACGAGCAGTACTTC.